This TCR beta chain was observed in a study of T-cell reconstitution after alpha-beta-depleted transplantation in children. This clonotype has a single count. The antigen is undetermined. The germline V gene has CDR1 LGHDT and CDR2 YNNKEL (reference sequence). The V end was cut by 8 bases, the J end by 4 bases, with 24 bases between. The CDR3 runs 17 residues. The study, taken as a whole, reports: By about two months after transplant, alpha-beta T cells reportedly arose from several hundred graft clones that had expanded. Newly generated T cells supplied most T-cell counts and diversity one year post-transplant. Diversity of TCRbeta at day 60 was high in some patients, arising from surviving recipient T cells and thymic progenitors.

Preparation of the TCRbeta library involved a method that used unique molecular identifiers. TCRdb fed the PCR reads into MiXCR, producing one record per CDR3 protein. Seen here are a few hundred thousand distinct CDR3 sequences, around a tenth observed once, and the top ten hold less than 25%. The source material was peripheral blood, sampled 180 days after TCRalphabeta/CD19-depleted stem cell transplant. The chain couples TRBV3-1 to TRBJ2-1; D is perhaps TRBD1 or TRBD2 (5 bases each). The sequence was obtained from a male patient between 2 and 9 years old who had a stem cell transplant for chronic granulomatous disease, so the T cells may come from the graft donor. CDR3 nucleotide sequence: TGTGCCAGCTGCCGACGGTTTAGGGACGGGGTATACAATGAGCAGTTCTTC. Translated, it gives CASCRRFRDGVYNEQFF.